Following are 29 T cell receptor beta chains from one sample sequenced in a study of T cell repertoires in cytomegalovirus infection. TCRdb re-called the reads through MiXCR, storing one row per CDR3 protein. The repertoire includes roughly 500,000 distinct CDR3 sequences, about 10% of them detected once, and roughly a tenth sits in the top ten. Material for sequencing was PBMCs. The origin of the receptors is a human donor in good health (CMV status not recorded). Some clones in this sample may be carry-over from other donors' samples.

This clonotype was seen repeatedly, ten times or more. The CDR3 nucleotides read TGTGCCAGCAGCCAAGATCAAAACGGGAGGGCCTACAATGAGCAGTTCTTC. Translation gives CASSQDQNGRAYNEQFF. The chain couples TRBV4-2 to TRBJ2-1; TRBD2 matches at 8 bases. The germline gives CDR1 LGHNA, CDR2 YNFKEQ. CDR3 size: 17 residues. The V segment lost 0 bases and the J segment 2 bases; nucleotides outside the gene matches: 6.

This clonotype showed up many times. The chain is built from TRBV7-2 and TRBJ2-3; D is possibly TRBD2 (5 bases). Trimming removed 5 bases from V and 2 bases from J, with 14 bases in between. The germline V gene encodes CDR1 SGHTA and CDR2 FQGNSA. This CDR3 comprises 15 residues. The CDR3 DNA reads TGTGCCAGCAGCGTAGGGAGCGTTTTCACAGATACGCAGTATTTT. Translated, it gives CASSVGSVFTDTQYF.

The chain carries TRBV3-1 and TRBJ2-3; 8 nucleotides line up with TRBD1. V was pared by 4 bases and J by 3 bases, with 6 bases of the junction left unmatched. This CDR3 has 15 amino acids. Germline loops: CDR1 LGHDT, CDR2 YNNKEL (reference sequence). DNA for the CDR3: TGTGCCAGCAGCCCAGGGGGCGAGGGTACAGATACGCAGTATTTT. Translating it yields CASSPGGEGTDTQYF.

There are many counts of this clonotype. The CDR3 nucleotides read TGTGCCAGCAGTCCCCACGGGGGGGGTAACACTGAAGCTTTCTTT. Translation gives CASSPHGGGNTEAFF. The gene calls are TRBV28 and TRBJ1-1, with a possible D match to TRBD1 (5 bases). Germline V gene data show CDR1 as MDHEN and CDR2 as SYDVKM. Deletions cut 5 bases from V and 2 bases from J, with 15 bases between. The CDR3 sequence is 15 residues long.

Many counts were recorded for this clonotype. The chain uses TRBV30 and TRBJ1-4; D remains ambiguous. Trimming cost V 4 bases and J 8 bases, with 14 bases left between them. The CDR3 runs 13 residues. Looked up from germline, CDR1 is GTSNPN and CDR2 is SVGIG (reference sequence). This chain's CDR3 is CAWNPGEREKLFF. DNA for the CDR3: TGTGCCTGGAACCCCGGGGAGAGGGAAAAACTGTTTTTT.

In this sample, this clonotype turned up many times. This chain connects TRBV11-2 to TRBJ1-1, with a weak D call TRBD1 (5 bases). This CDR3 comprises 14 residues. From germline, CDR1 is SGHAT and CDR2 FQNNGV. Trimming pared 5 bases from V and 1 base from J, leaving 11 bases between. The CDR3 coding sequence is TGTGCCAGCAGCCTAAACACAGGGAACACTGAAGCTTTCTTT. Its protein is CASSLNTGNTEAFF.

This clonotype was counted ten times or more. V is TRBV6-1 and J is TRBJ2-1; D unclear. The CDR3 runs 13 residues. The V end lost 11 bases, the J end lost 1 base, and 12 bases lay between the germline ends. Germline lookup yields CDR1 MNHNS and CDR2 SASEGT. The DNA for the CDR3 is TGTGCCGGCTCGCGAGCTTCCTACAATGAGCAGTTCTTC. Its protein is CAGSRASYNEQFF.

Only a few counts were recorded for this clonotype. This chain joins TRBV4-2 and TRBJ2-1; the match to TRBD1 covers 10 bases. Germline V gene lookup returns CDR1 LGHNA and CDR2 YNFKEQ. The CDR3 spans 18 residues. V gave up 0 bases and J gave up 3 bases; unmatched junction bases: 8. DNA of the CDR3: TGTGCCAGCAGCCAAGAAGGACAGGGGGAATATAACTACAATGAGCAGTTCTTC. Its translation: CASSQEGQGEYNYNEQFF.

In this sample, this clonotype turned up many times. The rearrangement uses TRBV12-3 or TRBV12-4 and TRBJ1-1; D not certain. The CDR3 is 13 residues long. Trimming removed 6 bases at V and 0 bases at J, with 8 bases between. DNA for the CDR3: TGTGCCAGCAGCTATGGAGTGAACACTGAAGCTTTCTTT. Protein sequence: CASSYGVNTEAFF.

This clonotype came up many times. The genes are TRBV7-2 and TRBJ1-1; the match to TRBD1 covers 7 bases. After removal of 2 bases from V and 6 bases from J, the junction contained 9 bases not matched to a gene. CDR1 and CDR2 from the germline V gene are SGHTA and FQGNSA. The CDR3 is 15 amino acids. The CDR3 is CASSLRRGRGAEAFF. The CDR3 DNA is TGTGCCAGCAGCTTAAGAAGGGGGCGCGGGGCTGAAGCTTTCTTT.

This clonotype was counted at least ten times. At one boundary the junction diverges from the germline segment, which might be a read error. This chain links TRBV7-6 with TRBJ2-1; D gene uncertain. The CDR3 is made up of 11 amino acids. Germline V gene data show CDR1 as SGHVS and CDR2 as FNYEAQ. The CDR3 spells CASSSDNEQFF. The CDR3 DNA sequence: TGTGCCAGCAGCTCCGACAATGAGCAGTTCTTC.

This clonotype was seen only a few times. This chain joins TRBV27 and TRBJ1-2; D is undetermined. The CDR3 runs 15 residues. Germline V gives CDR1 MNHEY, CDR2 SMNVEV (reference sequence). The germline V and J ends were trimmed by 6 bases and 3 bases, with 17 bases remaining between them. The CDR3 DNA reads as TGTGCCAGCAGCCCCAACAGAGCTCAACACTATGGCTACACCTTC. Protein product: CASSPNRAQHYGYTF.

The rearrangement links TRBV10-3 to TRBJ2-5, with D hard to call. V lost 4 bases and J lost 0, with 12 bases in between. The CDR3 is 15 residues long. The germline gives CDR1 ENHRY, CDR2 SYGVKD. The chain's CDR3 is CAISGRPVYQETQYF. DNA of the CDR3: TGTGCCATCAGTGGCCGACCAGTGTACCAAGAGACCCAGTACTTC.

This clonotype appeared many times. The rearrangement joins TRBV2 to TRBJ1-2; D gene unclear. Germline V lookup: CDR1 SNHLY, CDR2 FYNNEI. Trimming took 10 bases from V and 9 from J, leaving 18 bases between them. The CDR3 contains 12 residues. CDR3: CAIKPLLGRYTF. The CDR3 DNA reads TGTGCCATCAAACCCCTCTTAGGGCGCTACACCTTC.

This clonotype was observed many times. The chain is built from TRBV28 and TRBJ1-2, with D uncertain. Germline values: CDR1 MDHEN, CDR2 SYDVKM. The CDR3 runs to 12 residues. Trimming removed 7 bases at V and 5 bases at J, with 11 bases between. CDR3 sequence (DNA): TGTGCCAGCACTATATCAGGTTATGGCTACACCTTC. Translated: CASTISGYGYTF.

The chain uses TRBV19 and TRBJ1-2, with D maybe TRBD1 (5 bases). V lost 7 bases and J 3 bases, leaving 18 bases between the germline ends. CDR1 LNHDA and CDR2 SQIVND come from the germline V gene (reference sequence). The CDR3 runs to 15 residues. CDR3 nucleotides: TGTGCCAGTACACATGGGGGACGACGTGACTATGGCTACACCTTC. Residues: CASTHGGRRDYGYTF.

This clonotype was recorded at least ten times. The CDR3 reads CASSRANTGELFF. The CDR3 bases are TGTGCCAGCTCGCGAGCGAACACCGGGGAGCTGTTTTTT. This chain uses TRBV2 with TRBJ2-2; D is uncertain. Trimming shortened V by 8 bases and J by 0 bases, and 7 bases separated the two germline ends. Germline lookup yields CDR1 SNHLY and CDR2 FYNNEI. The CDR3 runs 13 residues.

This clonotype came up a few times. The rearrangement links TRBV29-1 to TRBJ2-7, with TRBD2 as a possible D gene (5 bases). In germline, CDR1 is SQVTM, CDR2 ANQGSEA. The CDR3 is made up of 11 amino acids. The ends were cut back, 5 bases at V and 6 bases at J, with 11 bases in the middle. The DNA for the CDR3 is TGCAGCGTTATGAGAGGGAGCGAGCAGTACTTC. Translation: CSVMRGSEQYF.

This clonotype was recorded at least ten times. The genes are TRBV7-2 and TRBJ2-1, with 16 bases identical to TRBD2. Germline values: CDR1 SGHTA, CDR2 FQGNSA. The CDR3 loop spans 18 amino acids. The J segment lost 5 bases and the V segment lost 3 bases, leaving 7 bases of the junction unmatched. Here the CDR3 reads CASSFPGLAGGRDNEQFF. The CDR3 DNA sequence: TGTGCCAGCAGCTTCCCGGGACTAGCGGGGGGGCGGGACAATGAGCAGTTCTTC. Looking up the rest from reference TRBV7-2 and TRBJ2-1 gives the full variable domain: GAGVSQSPSNKVTEKGKDVELRCDPISGHTALYWYRQSLGQGLEFLIYFQGNSAPDKSGLPSDRFSAERTGGSVSTLTIQRTQQEDSAVYLCASSFPGLAGGRDNEQFFGPGTRLTVL.

Comment on this clonotype: This may come from a read error, since a much larger clone is one base off. V is TRBV27 and J is TRBJ2-5; D is possibly TRBD2 (7 bases). Germline loops: CDR1 MNHEY, CDR2 SMNVEV (reference sequence). This CDR3 region has 15 residues. The ends were cut back, 4 bases at V and 5 bases at J, with 17 bases in the middle. The CDR3 is CASSSRDGGPETQYF. CDR3 bases: TGTGCCAGCAGTTCAAGGGACGGGGGGCCGGAGACCCAGTACTTC.

DNA of the CDR3: TGTGCCAGCAGCTACGACCGCGGGGGGCGGAGTGCCAAAAACATTCAGTACTTC. This gives the protein CASSYDRGGRSAKNIQYF. J is TRBJ2-4 and V is TRBV11-2, with TRBD2 identical over 8 bases. Germline V gene data show CDR1 as SGHAT and CDR2 as FQNNGV. The CDR3 is 18 residues long. Unmatched junction bases numbered 12, after V lost 4 bases and J lost 1 base.

This clonotype came up once. This may come from a read error, since a much larger clone is one base off. The J gene is TRBJ2-1, the V gene TRBV5-4; TRBD2 aligns across 11 bases. Germline values: CDR1 SGHNT, CDR2 YYREEE (reference sequence). Trimming took 2 bases from V and 8 from J; bases not matched to a gene: 12. The CDR3 totals 17 residues. The chain's CDR3 is CASSFKRLAGRPDEQFF. CDR3 DNA sequence: TGTGCCAGCAGCTTCAAACGACTAGCGGGAAGGCCTGATGAGCAGTTCTTC.

In this sample, this clonotype turned up many times. This chain joins TRBV7-9 and TRBJ1-1; D possibly corresponds to TRBD1 (6 bases). CDR3 size: 15 residues. Germline V gives CDR1 SEHNR, CDR2 FQNEAQ (reference sequence). The ends were cut back, 7 bases at V and 0 bases at J, with 15 bases in the middle. Written as DNA, the CDR3 is TGTGCCAGCACCATCACAGGGCCAATGAACACTGAAGCTTTCTTT. It specifies CASTITGPMNTEAFF.

This chain uses TRBV15 with TRBJ2-5, with 10 positions matching TRBD2. CDR1 is LNHNV, CDR2 YYDKDF, per germline (reference sequence). The CDR3 has 16 amino acids. The V and J ends lost 3 bases and 5 bases, in that order; junction bases with no gene match: 9. The CDR3 here is CATSSPERGGSETQYF. CDR3 DNA sequence: TGTGCCACCAGCAGCCCGGAGCGGGGGGGCTCGGAGACCCAGTACTTC.

The chain couples TRBV3-1 to TRBJ2-7; a weak D match, TRBD1 (5 bases). The V gene's germline CDR1 is LGHDT and CDR2 YNNKEL (reference sequence). Trimming cost V 3 bases and J 2 bases, with 11 bases left between them. CDR3 length: 14 amino acids. CDR3 DNA sequence: TGTGCCAGCAGCCACCTCGACAGTCCCTACGAGCAGTACTTC. Translation gives CASSHLDSPYEQYF.

This clonotype was found many times. The chain has TRBV5-4 and TRBJ2-5, with 9 nucleotides matching TRBD2. Germline CDR1 reads SGHNT; CDR2 reads YYREEE (reference sequence). The length of the CDR3 is 16 residues. The V gene end was trimmed by 4 bases and the J gene end by 1 base; junction bases not matched to a gene: 8. The CDR3 sequence: CASSTGLAGTQETQYF. CDR3 nucleotides: TGTGCCAGCAGCACGGGCCTAGCGGGAACCCAAGAGACCCAGTACTTC. Full variable domain (remainder filled in from reference TRBV5-4 and TRBJ2-5): ETGVTQSPTHLIKTRGQQVTLRCSSQSGHNTVSWYQQALGQGPQFIFQYYREEENGRGNFPPRFSGLQFPNYSSELNVNALELDDSALYLCASSTGLAGTQETQYFGPGTRLLVL.

This clonotype appeared many times. The gene calls are TRBV19 and TRBJ2-3; 11 nucleotides align to TRBD2. J lost 4 bases, V lost 2 bases, and 8 bases had no gene match. CDR1 is LNHDA, CDR2 SQIVND, per germline (reference sequence). The CDR3 consists of 17 residues. CDR3 in amino acids: CASSIMKGTSGSDTQYF. The CDR3 DNA reads TGTGCCAGTAGTATAATGAAAGGGACTAGCGGATCAGATACGCAGTATTTT.

A word on this clonotype: The germline gene is not matched at one end of the junction; a read error may be the cause. The chain combines TRBV11-2 with TRBJ1-1; 7 nucleotides match TRBD1. The CDR3 has 13 residues. Per the germline V gene, CDR1 is SGHAT and CDR2 is FQNNGV. The CDR3 reads CASTDRPNTEAFF. CDR3 nucleotide sequence: TGTGCGAGCACGGACAGGCCAAACACTGAAGCTTTCTTT.

On this clonotype itself: This may arise from a read error, as a much more abundant clone is one base away. The chain uses TRBV7-6 and TRBJ2-1; D may correspond to TRBD1 or TRBD2 (5 bases each). Deletions cut 1 base from V and 5 bases from J, with 6 bases between. The CDR3 spans 13 residues. Germline lookup yields CDR1 SGHVS and CDR2 FNYEAQ. CDR3 sequence: CASSLGDHNEQFF. Written as DNA, the CDR3 is TGTGCCAGCAGCTTAGGGGACCACAATGAGCAGTTCTTC.